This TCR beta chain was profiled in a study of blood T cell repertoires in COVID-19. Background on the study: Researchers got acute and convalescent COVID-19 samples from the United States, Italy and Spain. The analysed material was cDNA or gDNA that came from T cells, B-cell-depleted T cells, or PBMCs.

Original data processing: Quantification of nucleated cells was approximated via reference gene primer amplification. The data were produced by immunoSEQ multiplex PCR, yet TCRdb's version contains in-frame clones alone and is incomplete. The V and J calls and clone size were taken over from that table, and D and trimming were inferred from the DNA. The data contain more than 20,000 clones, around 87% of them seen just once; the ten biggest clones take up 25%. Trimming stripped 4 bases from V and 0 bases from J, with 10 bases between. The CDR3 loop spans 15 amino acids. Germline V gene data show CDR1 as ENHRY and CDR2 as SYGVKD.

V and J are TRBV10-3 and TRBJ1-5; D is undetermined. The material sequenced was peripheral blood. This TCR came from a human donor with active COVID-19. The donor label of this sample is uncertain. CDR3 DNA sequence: TGTGCCATCAGTGGCGGAGAAAATAGCAATCAGCCCCAGCATTTT. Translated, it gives CAISGGENSNQPQHF.